This T cell receptor beta chain is from a study of response to subunit inactivated influenza vaccine. General study results and limits: A suggestion made by the authors is that each seasonal influenza vaccination recruits few new T cells.

Remarks on this clonotype: Its antigen is not known.

The V and J ends lost 7 bases and 7 bases, in that order; junction bases with no gene match: 12. This CDR3 is built from 14 residues. Germline V gene sequence: CDR1 MNHEY, CDR2 SVGEGT. TCRdb re-called the RT-PCR reads through MiXCR, storing one row per CDR3 protein. The sample contains 800,000 to 1,000,000 distinct CDR3 sequences, 20% to 25% of which appear only once. J is TRBJ2-5 and V is TRBV6-2 or TRBV6-3; 7 nucleotides align to TRBD1. The TCR comes from a middle-aged man who received an inactivated influenza vaccine. This material consisted of PBMCs from blood, taken around 5 days after vaccination. CDR3: CASTTRQGRGTQYF. The CDR3 nucleotides are TGTGCCAGCACCACGCGACAGGGCCGAGGGACCCAGTACTTC.